This TCR beta chain was identified in a study of PD-1 blockade in classical Hodgkin lymphoma. Findings and caveats of the study: Reasons behind the repertoire differences stay unclear, perhaps disease activity or earlier therapy.

The assay was immunoSEQ multiplex PCR, and TCRdb's table has in-frame clones only and misses some. The profile shows 150,000 or so clones, approximately 81% of them singletons. Every single patient, without exception, relapsed after autologous stem cell transplantation, and brentuximab vedotin exposure varied. This CDR3 is 14 amino acids long. Germline CDR1 is ENHRY and CDR2 is SYGVKD. Between the trimmed V and J ends, which lost 0 bases and 5 bases, there was a span of 10 bases. As concerns this clone: Its antigen is undetermined.

Source: peripheral blood mononuclear cells (PBMCs), taken before the second cycle of nivolumab. V and J are TRBV10-3 and TRBJ2-5; the D call may be TRBD1 or TRBD2 (5 bases each). The clonotype was recovered from a human donor with classical Hodgkin lymphoma. In nucleotides, the CDR3 is TGTGCCATCAGTGAGTCGGGGGTCGGGGAGACCCAGTACTTC. Its translation is CAISESGVGETQYF.